This TCR beta chain was captured in a study of T cells in Graves' hyperthyroidism and ophthalmopathy. What was amplified from RNA transcripts were TCR beta CDR3 regions. An initial round of RT-PCR targeting the TCR CDR3 relied on the HTBI primer set. TCRdb passed the multiplex PCR reads through MiXCR, listing each CDR3 protein once. Of fewer than 650,000 distinct CDR3 sequences in the sample, approximately 15% were seen once. Clinical Activity Scores of at least 3, NOSPECS grades of at least 4 and durations under 3 months characterized ophthalmopathy patients. Each diagnosis drew on symptoms, thyroxine, TRAb, thyroid ultrasound and orbital computed tomography findings. Per the germline V gene, CDR1 is SGHTA and CDR2 is FQGNSA. Trimming removed 4 bases from V and 4 bases from J, with 13 bases in between. This CDR3 is 14 amino acids long. The table lists this clonotype with many counts.

This clonotype was obtained from a woman aged 18-29 years with Graves' ophthalmopathy. Sequencing used blood. The chain employs TRBV7-2 and TRBJ1-2; no clear D. The CDR3 nucleotides are TGTGCCAGCAGCTCACAGATAGAAGGCTATGGCTACACCTTC. This gives the protein CASSSQIEGYGYTF.